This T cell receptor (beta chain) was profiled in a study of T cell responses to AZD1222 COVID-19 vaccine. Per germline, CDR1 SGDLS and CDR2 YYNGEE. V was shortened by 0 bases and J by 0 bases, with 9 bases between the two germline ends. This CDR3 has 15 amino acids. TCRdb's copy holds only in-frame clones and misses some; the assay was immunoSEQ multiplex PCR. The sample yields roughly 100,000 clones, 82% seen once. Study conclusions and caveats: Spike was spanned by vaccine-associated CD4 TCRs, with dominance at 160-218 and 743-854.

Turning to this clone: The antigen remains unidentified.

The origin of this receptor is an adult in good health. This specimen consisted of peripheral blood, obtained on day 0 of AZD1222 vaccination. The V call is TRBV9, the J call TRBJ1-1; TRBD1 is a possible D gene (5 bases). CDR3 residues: CASSVGGLLNTEAFF. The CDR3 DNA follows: TGTGCCAGCAGCGTAGGGGGCCTGTTGAACACTGAAGCTTTCTTT.